These 5 T cell receptor beta chains originate from one sample sequenced in a study of T cells in Graves' hyperthyroidism and ophthalmopathy. Template material for amplifying TCR beta CDR3 regions consisted of RNA transcripts. When the TCR CDR3 underwent first-round RT-PCR, the HTBI primer set was used. In TCRdb, the multiplex PCR reads were re-called with MiXCR into one record per CDR3 protein. The table lists 300,000 to 500,000 distinct CDR3 sequences, roughly 13% of them singletons. Sequencing used blood. The receptor source for this set is a man aged 45-65 years with Graves' ophthalmopathy.

This clonotype was observed many times. This chain links TRBV20-1 with TRBJ1-2, with TRBD1 matching over 7 bases. This CDR3 is 12 amino acids long. Trimming took 6 bases from V and 1 from J; bases not matched to a gene: 2. CDR1 and CDR2 (germline): DFQATT, SNEGSKA (reference sequence). CDR3 residues: CSAGTDNYGYTF. CDR3 coding DNA: TGCAGTGCAGGGACAGATAACTATGGCTACACCTTC.

This chain joins TRBV6-1 and TRBJ1-1; no clear D. CDR1 is MNHNS, CDR2 SASEGT, per germline. Deletions cut 5 bases from V and 11 bases from J, with 15 bases between. This CDR3 has 12 residues. CDR3 nucleotide sequence: TGTGCCAGCAGTTCGGACGATAATTCCGCTTTCTTT. This encodes CASSSDDNSAFF.

In its sample, this clonotype was seen many times. This rearrangement joins TRBV29-1 to TRBJ2-7; 11 bases agree with TRBD2. J lost 0 bases, V lost 7 bases, and 5 bases had no gene match. Germline lookup yields CDR1 SQVTM and CDR2 ANQGSEA. The CDR3 is made up of 14 amino acids. The CDR3 region is CSAGTSGYSYEQYF. For the CDR3, the DNA is TGCAGCGCCGGGACTAGCGGATACTCCTACGAGCAGTACTTC.

This clonotype showed up just a few times. The chain combines TRBV15 with TRBJ1-3, with D possibly being TRBD1 (5 bases). The V gene's germline CDR1 is LNHNV and CDR2 YYDKDF (reference sequence). The CDR3 sequence is 16 residues long. V was trimmed by 5 bases and J by 0 bases, leaving 14 bases between them. CDR3 loop: CATSSQGLYSGNTIYF. CDR3 DNA: TGTGCCACCAGCTCGCAGGGCTTATACTCTGGAAACACCATATATTTT.

This clonotype came up many times. The CDR3 spells CASSLAAGQDTQYF. The CDR3 nucleotides are TGTGCCAGCAGTTTAGCCGCAGGGCAGGATACGCAGTATTTT. The rearrangement links TRBV12-3 or TRBV12-4 to TRBJ2-3; the D gene is possibly TRBD1 (5 bases). This CDR3 region has 14 residues. Trimming stripped 0 bases from V and 6 bases from J, with 10 bases between.